What follows are 22 T cell receptor beta chains derived from one specimen sequenced in a study of T cell responses to AZD1222 COVID-19 vaccine. Sequencing used immunoSEQ multiplex PCR; TCRdb keeps in-frame clones, though not all of them. The sample has 150,000 to 200,000 clones, roughly 90% seen once. The specimen was peripheral blood, collected on day 0 of AZD1222 vaccination. The origin of the receptors is an adult in good health.

The gene calls are TRBV3-1 (or the pseudogene TRBV3-2) and TRBJ2-4; 9 bases fit TRBD1. The junction had 7 bases not matched to a gene; V was cut back by 4 bases and J by 3 bases. The CDR3 totals 16 residues. Germline V gene data show CDR1 as LGHDT and CDR2 as YNNKEL (reference sequence). In nucleotides, the CDR3 is TGTGCCAGCAGCCCTACAGGGGGCGAGGACAAAAACATTCAGTACTTC. Protein sequence: CASSPTGGEDKNIQYF.

The rearrangement joins TRBV5-6 to TRBJ1-5; maybe TRBD1 (6 bases). CDR1 is SGHDT and CDR2 is YYEEEE in the germline V gene. V lost 4 bases to trimming and J lost 1 base, with 12 bases between them. The CDR3 sequence is 15 residues long. The CDR3 DNA reads as TGTGCCAGCAGCCAGGGGTCCGCGAGCAATCAGCCCCAGCATTTT. It translates to CASSQGSASNQPQHF. Full variable domain (outside the CDR3, taken from reference TRBV5-6 and TRBJ1-5): DAGVTQSPTHLIKTRGQQVTLRCSPKSGHDTVSWYQQALGQGPQFIFQYYEEEERQRGNFPDRFSGHQFPNYSSELNVNALLLGDSALYLCASSQGSASNQPQHFGDGTRLSIL.

This chain uses TRBV6-5 with TRBJ2-7, with 7 bases matching TRBD1. V lost 2 bases, J lost 3 bases, and 4 bases stayed unmatched. Per the germline V gene, CDR1 is MNHEY and CDR2 is SVGAGI. The CDR3 is made up of 14 amino acids. The CDR3 sequence: CASSYGRGSYEQYF. In DNA, the CDR3 is TGTGCCAGCAGTTACGGCAGGGGGAGCTACGAGCAGTACTTC.

The V call is TRBV5-1, the J call TRBJ1-2; D is uncertain. The V end was cut by 0 bases, the J end by 8 bases, with 20 bases between. Germline V CDR1 and CDR2: SGHRS, YFSETQ. CDR3 length: 16 amino acids. The CDR3 coding sequence is TGCGCCAGCAGCTTGGGACAAGTCACTATGTCCGGGGGCTACACCTTC. Protein: CASSLGQVTMSGGYTF.

The chain has TRBV5-4 and TRBJ2-2; unclear D gene. From germline, CDR1 is SGHNT and CDR2 YYREEE (reference sequence). The CDR3 has 15 residues. Trimming cost V 4 bases and J 3 bases, with 13 bases left between them. This CDR3 reads CASSKFDKDTGELFF. CDR3 DNA sequence: TGTGCCAGCAGCAAGTTCGACAAAGACACCGGGGAGCTGTTTTTT.

CDR3 loop: CASSPRWDTEAFF. The CDR3 nucleotides read TGTGCCAGCAGCCCTAGGTGGGATACTGAAGCTTTCTTT. The chain joins TRBV9 to TRBJ1-1; D is unclear. V shed 4 bases and J shed 5 bases, with 12 bases lying between them. Germline assignment: CDR1 SGDLS and CDR2 YYNGEE. The CDR3 extends over 13 amino acids.

The rearrangement links TRBV30 to TRBJ2-7; 15 bases line up with TRBD2. Unmatched junction bases numbered 10, after V lost 2 bases and J lost 2 bases. There are 18 residues in the CDR3. Germline V CDR1 and CDR2: GTSNPN, SVGIG (reference sequence). DNA for the CDR3: TGTGCCTGGAGTCTCCGGACTAGCGGGAGGGCCGTAACCTACGAGCAGTACTTC. As protein: CAWSLRTSGRAVTYEQYF.

This sequence joins TRBV28 and TRBJ2-7; tentatively, D is TRBD2 (6 bases). The CDR3 runs to 14 residues. Germline CDR1 and CDR2: MDHEN and SYDVKM. Trimming took 5 bases from V and 0 from J, leaving 11 bases between them. The CDR3 DNA follows: TGTGCCAGCAGTACTTCCGGGGGCTCCTACGAGCAGTACTTC. Its translation: CASSTSGGSYEQYF. The complete variable domain, with remaining parts taken from reference TRBV28 and TRBJ2-7, reads DVKVTQSSRYLVKRTGEKVFLECVQDMDHENMFWYRQDPGLGLRLIYFSYDVKMKEKGDIPEGYSVSREKKERFSLILESASTNQTSMYLCASSTSGGSYEQYFGPGTRLTVT.

The chain couples TRBV7-3 to TRBJ2-3; possible D gene TRBD1, 6 bases. Trimming took off 5 bases at V and 1 base at J, with 13 bases between the two ends. The length of the CDR3 is 15 residues. Per the germline V gene, CDR1 is SGHTA and CDR2 is FQGTGA. CDR3 sequence reads: CASSAGGSRTDTQYF. The CDR3, as DNA: TGTGCCAGCAGCGCTGGGGGCAGCCGCACAGATACGCAGTATTTT.

The chain joins TRBV24-1 to TRBJ1-5; D is ambiguous. Germline V gives CDR1 KGHDR, CDR2 SFDVKD. The germline V and J ends were trimmed by 4 bases and 2 bases, with 11 bases remaining between them. The CDR3 sequence is 15 residues long. CDR3 sequence (DNA): TGTGCCACCAGTGACCCGACAAATGGCAATCAGCCCCAGCATTTT. Its protein product is CATSDPTNGNQPQHF.

The chain employs TRBV7-3 and TRBJ2-7, with 10 bases matching TRBD1. Germline V lookup: CDR1 SGHTA, CDR2 FQGTGA. The CDR3 consists of 13 residues. V lost 4 bases to trimming and J lost 5 bases; unmatched junction nucleotides: 2. The CDR3 spells CASSWGQGNEQYF. DNA of the CDR3: TGTGCCAGCAGCTGGGGACAGGGGAACGAGCAGTACTTC.

The chain is built from TRBV7-6 and TRBJ1-5; D is undetermined. The CDR3 spans 15 residues. From germline, CDR1 is SGHVS and CDR2 FNYEAQ. V was trimmed by 2 bases and J by 3 bases, leaving 11 bases between them. The CDR3 region has the DNA TGTGCCAGCAGCTTACGTCGAGACCTCAATCAGCCCCAGCATTTT. Amino acid sequence: CASSLRRDLNQPQHF.

The CDR3 is CASSRGAYEKLFF. For the CDR3, the DNA is TGTGCCAGCAGTCGGGGGGCCTACGAAAAACTGTTTTTT. The chain joins TRBV27 to TRBJ1-4, with D maybe TRBD1 (6 bases). The CDR3 has 13 residues. Germline lookup yields CDR1 MNHEY and CDR2 SMNVEV (reference sequence). V was cut by 5 bases and J by 8 bases, with 12 bases left in between.

This clone occurred a few times. In nucleotides, the CDR3 is TGTGCCAGCAGCCAAGCGGACAGGGTGGTTAACAATCAGCCCCAGCATTTT. Its translation is CASSQADRVVNNQPQHF. V usage is TRBV7-2 and J usage is TRBJ1-5; TRBD1 agrees at 8 bases. The germline gives CDR1 SGHTA, CDR2 FQGNSA. V trimming: 5 bases; J trimming: 3 bases; junction bases outside the gene matches: 12. This CDR3 is 17 amino acids long. Using reference TRBV7-2 and TRBJ1-5 for the parts outside the CDR3, the full variable domain is GAGVSQSPSNKVTEKGKDVELRCDPISGHTALYWYRQSLGQGLEFLIYFQGNSAPDKSGLPSDRFSAERTGGSVSTLTIQRTQQEDSAVYLCASSQADRVVNNQPQHFGDGTRLSIL.

This rearrangement joins TRBV6-5 to TRBJ1-6; 9 bases fit TRBD1. The CDR3 is 15 residues long. V shed 6 bases and J 9 bases; nucleotides not matched to a gene: 9. Germline CDR1 and CDR2: MNHEY and SVGAGI. The CDR3 DNA reads as TGTGCCAGCAGGCCGGGACAGGGAATTCTTTCACCCCTCCACTTT. Protein: CASRPGQGILSPLHF.

The chain recombines TRBV28 with TRBJ1-2; tentatively, D is TRBD1 (5 bases). In germline, CDR1 is MDHEN, CDR2 SYDVKM. V was pared by 6 bases and J by 6 bases, with 20 bases between. This CDR3 has 15 residues. The CDR3 is CASSPPFGKGNGYTF. The CDR3 region has the DNA TGTGCCAGCAGCCCCCCGTTTGGGAAGGGGAATGGCTACACCTTC.

This chain links TRBV27 with TRBJ1-1, with TRBD1 matching over 9 bases. The CDR3 spans 15 residues. Germline V gene data show CDR1 as MNHEY and CDR2 as SMNVEV (reference sequence). The ends lost 5 bases at V and 6 bases at J; junction bases unmatched: 10. Here the CDR3 reads CASSAGQGIFAEAFF. In DNA form, the CDR3 reads TGTGCCAGCAGTGCGGGACAGGGAATTTTCGCTGAAGCTTTCTTT.

The genes are TRBV7-2 and TRBJ1-2; 9 bases line up with TRBD1. This CDR3 contains 16 residues. With 5 bases clipped from V and 3 bases from J, the junction kept 10 bases outside the gene matches. The germline gives CDR1 SGHTA, CDR2 FQGNSA. CDR3 protein: CASSPGPGQGDYGYTF. Written as DNA, the CDR3 is TGTGCCAGCAGCCCGGGACCGGGACAGGGAGACTATGGCTACACCTTC.

This clone has ten or more counts. The chain's CDR3 is CASSPLTGERNTEAFF. In DNA form, the CDR3 reads TGTGCCAGCAGTCCCCTGACAGGGGAAAGGAACACTGAAGCTTTCTTT. The J gene is TRBJ1-1, the V gene TRBV27; 8 nucleotides align to TRBD1. Germline V gene lookup returns CDR1 MNHEY and CDR2 SMNVEV (reference sequence). Trimming at V came to 5 bases and at J to 1 base, leaving 9 bases not matched to a gene. The CDR3 is 16 amino acids.

In DNA, the CDR3 is TGTGCCAGCAGTCCAGGGGGCTATAATTCACCCCTCCACTTT. It codes for CASSPGGYNSPLHF. J is TRBJ1-6 and V is TRBV6-4; 7 positions match TRBD1. This CDR3 has 14 amino acids. The J segment lost 3 bases and the V segment lost 5 bases, leaving 1 base of the junction unmatched. Germline V lookup: CDR1 MRHNA, CDR2 SNTAGT.

V gene TRBV6-2 or TRBV6-3 combines with J gene TRBJ1-4, with unresolved D. CDR1 and CDR2 from the germline V gene are MNHEY and SVGEGT. This CDR3 contains 11 residues. With 6 bases removed from V and 8 bases from J, the gap between germline ends came to 7 bases. This CDR3 reads CASSRTEKLFF. The CDR3 DNA is TGTGCCAGCAGCCGGACCGAAAAACTGTTTTTT.

The chain couples TRBV7-2 to TRBJ1-5; perhaps TRBD1 as D (6 bases). CDR3 size: 16 residues. Germline CDR1 SGHTA, CDR2 FQGNSA. V was shortened by 2 bases and J by 2 bases, with 13 bases between the two germline ends. CDR3 coding DNA: TGTGCCAGCAGCTTAAGGGCAGGGGACGGCAATCAGCCCCAGCATTTT. Residues: CASSLRAGDGNQPQHF.